The 26 T cell receptor beta chains below all came from one sample that was sequenced in a study of blood T cell repertoires in COVID-19. Sequencing used immunoSEQ multiplex PCR; TCRdb keeps in-frame clones, though not all of them. The table has roughly 160,000 clones, approximately 82% seen once. Material for sequencing was peripheral blood. The receptors here all came from a woman of 80 years or more with active or convalescent COVID-19.

The chain combines TRBV5-6 with TRBJ1-2; D perhaps matches TRBD1 (6 bases). The length of the CDR3 is 14 residues. V was shortened by 4 bases and J by 2 bases, with 12 bases between the two germline ends. CDR1 SGHDT and CDR2 YYEEEE come from the germline V gene. CDR3 amino acids: CASSTVGANYGYTF. The DNA for the CDR3 is TGTGCCAGCAGCACGGTGGGGGCCAACTATGGCTACACCTTC.

V usage is TRBV7-9 and J usage is TRBJ1-3; 7 positions agree with TRBD1. The junction had 16 bases not matched to a gene; V was cut back by 5 bases and J by 0 bases. Germline V gives CDR1 SEHNR, CDR2 FQNEAQ (reference sequence). The CDR3 is 19 residues long. In DNA form, the CDR3 reads TGTGCCAGCAGCCCTATAATTGGGACAGCGATACCCTCTGGAAACACCATATATTTT. Translating gives CASSPIIGTAIPSGNTIYF. The entire variable domain, with the rest obtained from reference TRBV7-9 and TRBJ1-3, is as follows: DTGVSQNPRHKITKRGQNVTFRCDPISEHNRLYWYRQTLGQGPEFLTYFQNEAQLEKSRLLSDRFSAERPKGSFSTLEIQRTEQGDSAMYLCASSPIIGTAIPSGNTIYFGEGSWLTVV.

The J gene is TRBJ1-6, the V gene TRBV19; no clear D. This CDR3 has 14 residues. V shed 1 base and J shed 9 bases, with 10 bases lying between them. The germline V gene encodes CDR1 LNHDA and CDR2 SQIVND (reference sequence). CDR3: CASSIGGLGSPLHF. CDR3 DNA: TGTGCCAGTAGTATAGGAGGGCTGGGTTCACCCCTCCACTTT.

This chain uses TRBV10-3 with TRBJ2-7; no clear D. The CDR3 totals 14 residues. V shed 9 bases and J shed 1 base, with 16 bases lying between them. Germline CDR1 and CDR2: ENHRY and SYGVKD. The DNA for the CDR3 is TGTGCCATTGCCCGTCTTGCGGATTCCTACGAGCAGTACTTC. It yields the protein CAIARLADSYEQYF.

A single count supports this clone. The V call is TRBV18, the J call TRBJ1-5; D is perhaps TRBD1 (6 bases). The CDR3 loop spans 18 amino acids. Germline V CDR1 and CDR2: KGHSH, LQKENI. V gave up 2 bases and J gave up 1 base, with 18 bases separating them. The CDR3 spells CASSPMIAGAISNQPQHF. The CDR3 DNA follows: TGTGCCAGCTCACCAATGATCGCAGGGGCGATAAGCAATCAGCCCCAGCATTTT. Filled out from reference TRBV18 and TRBJ1-5, the complete variable domain reads NAGVMQNPRHLVRRRGQEARLRCSPMKGHSHVYWYRQLPEEGLKFMVYLQKENIIDESGMPKERFSAEFPKEGPSILRIQQVVRGDSAAYFCASSPMIAGAISNQPQHFGDGTRLSIL.

CDR3 in amino acids: CASSSRGIYSNQPQHF. The DNA of the CDR3 is TGTGCCAGTAGTTCGAGGGGGATCTATAGCAATCAGCCCCAGCATTTT. V usage is TRBV19 and J usage is TRBJ1-5; D is possibly TRBD1 (6 bases). Per germline, CDR1 LNHDA and CDR2 SQIVND (reference sequence). The V gene lost 5 bases and the J gene lost 0 bases, with 14 bases spanning the gap. This CDR3 spans 16 amino acids.

The V and J genes are TRBV6-5 and TRBJ2-2; D is perhaps TRBD1 (6 bases). V lost 4 bases, J lost 4 bases, and 16 bases lay in between. The CDR3 loop spans 16 amino acids. The germline V gene encodes CDR1 MNHEY and CDR2 SVGAGI. CDR3 amino acids: CASSSPKTGRTGELFF. Here the CDR3 DNA reads TGTGCCAGCAGTTCCCCCAAGACAGGCCGCACCGGGGAGCTGTTTTTT.

The J gene is TRBJ2-3, the V gene TRBV15, with D possibly matching TRBD2 (6 bases). The germline V and J ends were trimmed by 2 bases and 0 bases, with 18 bases remaining between them. The CDR3 runs 18 residues. Germline CDR1 LNHNV, CDR2 YYDKDF (reference sequence). The CDR3 DNA sequence: TGTGCCACCAGCAGATCCTACTCGGACGGGACTAGCACAGATACGCAGTATTTT. Protein sequence: CATSRSYSDGTSTDTQYF.

The V gene is TRBV7-9, the J gene TRBJ1-3, with 10 bases lining up with TRBD1. Germline V lookup: CDR1 SEHNR, CDR2 FQNEAQ (reference sequence). V was clipped by 1 base and J by 3 bases; unmatched bases: 3. The CDR3 length is 16 residues. CDR3 nucleotides: TGTGCCAGCAGCTTAGAGGGACAGGGGAGTGGAAACACCATATATTTT. It yields the protein CASSLEGQGSGNTIYF.

The chain uses TRBV10-3 and TRBJ1-5, with 7 bases that match TRBD1. The germline V gene encodes CDR1 ENHRY and CDR2 SYGVKD. The CDR3 has 16 residues. V was pared by 2 bases and J by 8 bases, with 12 bases of the junction left unmatched. This CDR3 reads CAISEGRGRRGEPQHF. The CDR3, as DNA: TGTGCCATCAGTGAGGGAAGGGGGCGCCGAGGGGAGCCCCAGCATTTT.

The chain couples TRBV28 to TRBJ1-1; 7 bases are a match to TRBD1. V was pared by 6 bases and J by 3 bases, with 10 bases of the junction left unmatched. The CDR3 sequence is 15 residues long. Germline lookup yields CDR1 MDHEN and CDR2 SYDVKM. The CDR3 nucleotides read TGTGCCAGCAGCCCTATGGAGGGGGCATACACTGAAGCTTTCTTT. Its protein product is CASSPMEGAYTEAFF.

Here the CDR3 reads CATTGTDTQYF. In nucleotides, the CDR3 is TGTGCCACCACAGGGACAGATACGCAGTATTTT. The gene calls are TRBV10-3 and TRBJ2-3; D may be TRBD1 (6 bases). Deletions cut 10 bases from V and 3 bases from J, with 8 bases between. The CDR3 is 11 amino acids. Germline V lookup: CDR1 ENHRY, CDR2 SYGVKD.

The chain combines TRBV28 with TRBJ1-1, with 9 bases identical to TRBD1. The CDR3 is 14 residues long. V shed 5 bases, J shed 8 bases, and the junction held 9 bases outside the gene matches. The germline V gene has CDR1 MDHEN and CDR2 SYDVKM. The DNA for the CDR3 is TGTGCCAGCAGTCAAGGACAGGGGCTTTCGGAAGCTTTCTTT. This encodes CASSQGQGLSEAFF.

The chain carries TRBV7-8 and TRBJ1-2; TRBD1 agrees at 7 bases. Germline lookup yields CDR1 SGHVS and CDR2 FQNEAQ. The CDR3 sequence is 14 residues long. The J segment lost 8 bases and the V segment lost 2 bases, leaving 8 bases of the junction unmatched. The CDR3 reads CASSLFEGAGGYTF. CDR3 DNA: TGTGCCAGCAGCTTATTCGAGGGGGCTGGAGGCTACACCTTC.

This chain joins TRBV5-1 and TRBJ2-1; TRBD2 matches at 7 bases. Trimming at V came to 4 bases and at J to 0 bases, leaving 4 bases not matched to a gene. Germline lookup yields CDR1 SGHRS and CDR2 YFSETQ. This CDR3 has 15 amino acids. The CDR3 region has the DNA TGCGCCAGCAGCCGGACTAGTTCCTCCTACAATGAGCAGTTCTTC. Its translation: CASSRTSSSYNEQFF.

J is TRBJ2-3 and V is TRBV10-1; a weak D match, TRBD2 (5 bases). Trimming cost V 2 bases and J 5 bases, with 17 bases left between them. Germline CDR1 and CDR2: WNHNN and SYGVQD (reference sequence). CDR3 length: 16 residues. CDR3 in amino acids: CASSEGGPSKGDTQYF. The CDR3 coding sequence is TGCGCCAGCAGTGAGGGCGGGCCAAGCAAAGGAGATACGCAGTATTTT.

The chain links TRBV3-1 (or the pseudogene TRBV3-2) to TRBJ1-2; D call uncertain. Germline V gene data show CDR1 as LGHDT and CDR2 as YNNKEL (reference sequence). Deletions cut 1 base from V and 4 bases from J, with 10 bases between. The CDR3 length is 14 residues. CDR3 sequence reads: CASSQGRGSYGYTF. CDR3 sequence (DNA): TGTGCCAGCAGCCAAGGCCGAGGGTCCTATGGCTACACCTTC.

This chain connects TRBV10-2 to TRBJ1-2, with 10 bases that match TRBD1. Per germline, CDR1 WSHSY and CDR2 SAAADI. CDR3 length: 14 residues. Trimming cost V 5 bases and J 7 bases; bases outside gene matches: 7. CDR3 region: CASSPTGGPPGYTF. CDR3 in DNA: TGCGCCAGCAGTCCGACAGGGGGCCCCCCTGGCTACACCTTC.

This chain links TRBV7-9 with TRBJ1-1; no reliable D call. This CDR3 comprises 14 residues. The ends were cut back, 2 bases at V and 4 bases at J, with 11 bases in the middle. Germline CDR1 reads SEHNR; CDR2 reads FQNEAQ (reference sequence). CDR3 nucleotides: TGTGCCAGCAGCTTACCCGGGCGGGTCACTGAAGCTTTCTTT. Protein product: CASSLPGRVTEAFF.

V and J are TRBV28 and TRBJ1-3; unclear D gene. The CDR3 totals 15 residues. Trimming took off 3 bases at V and 4 bases at J, with 13 bases between the two ends. In germline, CDR1 is MDHEN, CDR2 SYDVKM. CDR3 protein: CASSLSGRSGNTIYF. The CDR3 DNA is TGTGCCAGCAGTTTGTCGGGGAGATCAGGAAACACCATATATTTT.

The chain employs TRBV6-5 and TRBJ2-1, with a tentative D call TRBD2 (5 bases). Germline V gene sequence: CDR1 MNHEY, CDR2 SVGAGI. This CDR3 region has 16 residues. The V end was cut by 2 bases, the J end by 3 bases, with 14 bases between. CDR3 DNA sequence: TGTGCCAGCAGTTACGGAGCGGAAAGTTTCTACAATGAGCAGTTCTTC. This encodes CASSYGAESFYNEQFF.

J is TRBJ2-5 and V is TRBV11-2, with D tentatively TRBD2 (5 bases). V lost 3 bases and J lost 1, with 6 bases in between. Germline V gene lookup returns CDR1 SGHAT and CDR2 FQNNGV. This CDR3 has 13 residues. The CDR3 region is CASSFGVQETQYF. In DNA form, the CDR3 reads TGTGCCAGCAGCTTCGGGGTCCAAGAGACCCAGTACTTC.

The chain employs TRBV5-4 and TRBJ1-2; TRBD1 matches at 7 bases. Trimming at V came to 3 bases and at J to 4 bases, leaving 9 bases not matched to a gene. The V gene's germline CDR1 is SGHNT and CDR2 YYREEE (reference sequence). The CDR3 totals 15 residues. Here the CDR3 DNA reads TGTGCCAGCAGCTGGGAAAGGGACAGTCGCTATGGCTACACCTTC. It translates to CASSWERDSRYGYTF.

This sequence joins TRBV5-6 and TRBJ1-1, with 9 bases that match TRBD1. V lost 2 bases to trimming and J lost 1 base; unmatched junction nucleotides: 6. The CDR3 runs 16 residues. Germline assignment: CDR1 SGHDT and CDR2 YYEEEE. The CDR3 region has the DNA TGTGCCAGCAGCTTCTACAGGGGGCTTCGGAACACTGAAGCTTTCTTT. Translated: CASSFYRGLRNTEAFF. Full variable domain (missing parts from reference TRBV5-6 and TRBJ1-1): DAGVTQSPTHLIKTRGQQVTLRCSPKSGHDTVSWYQQALGQGPQFIFQYYEEEERQRGNFPDRFSGHQFPNYSSELNVNALLLGDSALYLCASSFYRGLRNTEAFFGQGTRLTVV.

The chain couples TRBV9 to TRBJ2-7; D might be TRBD1 (6 bases). The CDR3 loop spans 15 amino acids. Germline values: CDR1 SGDLS, CDR2 YYNGEE. Deletions cut 4 bases from V and 3 bases from J, with 17 bases between. As DNA, the CDR3 is TGTGCCAGCAGCATTTCCACGGGACACAACTACGAGCAGTACTTC. Translating it yields CASSISTGHNYEQYF. The full variable domain, in which reference TRBV9 and TRBJ2-7 provide the parts outside the CDR3, is DSGVTQTPKHLITATGQRVTLRCSPRSGDLSVYWYQQSLDQGLQFLIQYYNGEERAKGNILERFSAQQFPDLHSELNLSSLELGDSALYFCASSISTGHNYEQYFGPGTRLTVT.

The CDR3 nucleotides are TGTGCCAGCAGCTTCGGGACAGGGAGGCATGAGCAGTTCTTC. It yields the protein CASSFGTGRHEQFF. This chain connects TRBV5-4 to TRBJ2-1, with 9 bases fitting TRBD1. CDR1 SGHNT and CDR2 YYREEE come from the germline V gene (reference sequence). V gave up 2 bases and J gave up 8 bases; unmatched junction bases: 5. The CDR3 runs 14 residues.